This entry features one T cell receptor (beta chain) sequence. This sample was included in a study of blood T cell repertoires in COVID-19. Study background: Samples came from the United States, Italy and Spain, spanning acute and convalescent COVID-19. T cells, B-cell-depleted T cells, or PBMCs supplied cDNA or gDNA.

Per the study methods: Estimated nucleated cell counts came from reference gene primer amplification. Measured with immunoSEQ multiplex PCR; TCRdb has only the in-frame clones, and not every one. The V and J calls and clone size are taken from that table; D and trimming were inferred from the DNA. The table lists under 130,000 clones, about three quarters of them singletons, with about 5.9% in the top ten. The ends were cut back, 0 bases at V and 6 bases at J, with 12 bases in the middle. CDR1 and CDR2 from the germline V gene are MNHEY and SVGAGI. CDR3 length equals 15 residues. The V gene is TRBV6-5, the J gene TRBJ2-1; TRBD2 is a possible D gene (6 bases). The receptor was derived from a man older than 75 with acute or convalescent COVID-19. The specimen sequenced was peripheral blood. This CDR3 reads CASSYSLERANEQFF. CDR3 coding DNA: TGTGCCAGCAGTTACTCCCTAGAGCGGGCCAATGAGCAGTTCTTC.